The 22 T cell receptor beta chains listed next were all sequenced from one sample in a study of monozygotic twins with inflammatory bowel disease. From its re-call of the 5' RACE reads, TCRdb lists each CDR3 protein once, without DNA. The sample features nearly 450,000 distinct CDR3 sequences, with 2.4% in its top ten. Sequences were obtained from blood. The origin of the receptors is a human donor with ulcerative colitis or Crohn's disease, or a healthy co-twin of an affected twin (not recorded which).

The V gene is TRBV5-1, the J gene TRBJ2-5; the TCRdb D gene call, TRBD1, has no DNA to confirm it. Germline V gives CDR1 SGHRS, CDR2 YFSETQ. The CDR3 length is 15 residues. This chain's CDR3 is CASSPLSDRGETQYF.

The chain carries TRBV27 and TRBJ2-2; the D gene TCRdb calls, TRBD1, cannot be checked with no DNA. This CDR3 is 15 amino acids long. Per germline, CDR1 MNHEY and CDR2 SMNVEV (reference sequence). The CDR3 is CASSQGTVNTGELFF.

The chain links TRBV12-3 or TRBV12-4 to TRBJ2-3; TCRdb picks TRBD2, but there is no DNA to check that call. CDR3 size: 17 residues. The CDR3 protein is CASSPPGTSGAGDTQYF.

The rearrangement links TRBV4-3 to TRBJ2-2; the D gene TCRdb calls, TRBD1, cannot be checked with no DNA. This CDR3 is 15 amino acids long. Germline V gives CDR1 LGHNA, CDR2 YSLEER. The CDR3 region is CASSQGDSITGELFF.

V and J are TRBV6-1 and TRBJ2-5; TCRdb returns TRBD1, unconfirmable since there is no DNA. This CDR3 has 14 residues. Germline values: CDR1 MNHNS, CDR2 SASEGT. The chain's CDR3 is CASRATGGRETQYF.

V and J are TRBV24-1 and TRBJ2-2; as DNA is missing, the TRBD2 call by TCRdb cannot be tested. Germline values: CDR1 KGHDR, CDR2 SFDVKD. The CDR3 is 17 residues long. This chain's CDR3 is CATTGLAGALGTGELFF.

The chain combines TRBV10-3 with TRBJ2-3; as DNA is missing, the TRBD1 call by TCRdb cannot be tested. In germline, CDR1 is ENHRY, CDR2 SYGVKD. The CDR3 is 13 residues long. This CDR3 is CASRDRITDTQYF.

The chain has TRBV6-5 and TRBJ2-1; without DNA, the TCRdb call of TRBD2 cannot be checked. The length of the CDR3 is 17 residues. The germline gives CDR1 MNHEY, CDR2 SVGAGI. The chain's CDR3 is CASSYSGTATPNNEQFF.

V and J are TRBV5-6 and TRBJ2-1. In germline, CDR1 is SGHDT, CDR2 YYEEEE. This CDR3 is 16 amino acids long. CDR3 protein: CASSSWRVEPPTEQFF.

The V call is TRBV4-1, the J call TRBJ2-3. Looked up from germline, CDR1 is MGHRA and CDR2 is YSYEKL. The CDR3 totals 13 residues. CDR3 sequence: CASSQVVTDTQYF.

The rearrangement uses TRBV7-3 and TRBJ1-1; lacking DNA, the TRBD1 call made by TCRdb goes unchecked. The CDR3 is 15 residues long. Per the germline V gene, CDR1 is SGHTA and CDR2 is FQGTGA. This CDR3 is CASSLHPGAGTEAFF. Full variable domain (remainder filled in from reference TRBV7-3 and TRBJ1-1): GAGVSQTPSNKVTEKGKYVELRCDPISGHTALYWYRQSLGQGPEFLIYFQGTGAADDSGLPNDRFFAVRPEGSVSTLKIQRTERGDSAVYLCASSLHPGAGTEAFFGQGTRLTVV.

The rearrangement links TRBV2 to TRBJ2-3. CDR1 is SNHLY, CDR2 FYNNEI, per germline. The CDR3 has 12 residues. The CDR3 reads CASSASADTQYF.

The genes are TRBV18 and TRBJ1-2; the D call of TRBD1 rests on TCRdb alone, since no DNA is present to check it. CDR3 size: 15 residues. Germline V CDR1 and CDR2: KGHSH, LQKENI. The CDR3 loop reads CASSIVLAGADGYTF.

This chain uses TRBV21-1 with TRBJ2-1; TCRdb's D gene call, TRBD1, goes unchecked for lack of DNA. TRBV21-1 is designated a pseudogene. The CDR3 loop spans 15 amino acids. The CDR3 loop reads CASAQGGSTYNEQFF.

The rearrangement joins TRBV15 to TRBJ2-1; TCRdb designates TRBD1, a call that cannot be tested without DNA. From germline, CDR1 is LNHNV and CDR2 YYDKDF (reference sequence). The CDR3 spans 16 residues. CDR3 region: CATSRPGQGPYNEQFF.

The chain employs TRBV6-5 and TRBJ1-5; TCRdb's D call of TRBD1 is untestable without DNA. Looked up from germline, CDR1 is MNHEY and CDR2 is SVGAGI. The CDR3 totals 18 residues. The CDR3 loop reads CASSSEDRVTYSNQPQHF.

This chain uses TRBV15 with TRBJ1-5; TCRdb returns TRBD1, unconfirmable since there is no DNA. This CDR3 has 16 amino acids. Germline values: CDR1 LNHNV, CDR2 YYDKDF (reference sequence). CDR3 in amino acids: CATSRELGQGHQPQHF.

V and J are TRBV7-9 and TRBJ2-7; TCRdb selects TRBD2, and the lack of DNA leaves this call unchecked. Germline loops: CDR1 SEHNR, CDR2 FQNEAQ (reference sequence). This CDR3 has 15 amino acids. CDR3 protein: CASSYPRGLSYEQYF.

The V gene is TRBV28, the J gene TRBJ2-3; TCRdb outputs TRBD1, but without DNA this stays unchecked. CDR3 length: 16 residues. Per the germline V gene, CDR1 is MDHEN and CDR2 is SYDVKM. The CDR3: CASIPRTGGGTDTQYF.

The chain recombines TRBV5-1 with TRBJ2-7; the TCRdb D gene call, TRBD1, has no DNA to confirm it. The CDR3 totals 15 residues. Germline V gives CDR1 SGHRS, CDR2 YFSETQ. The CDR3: CASSLAGGGAYEQYF.

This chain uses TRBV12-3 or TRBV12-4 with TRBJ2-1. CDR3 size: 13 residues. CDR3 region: CASTVAAVWEQFF.

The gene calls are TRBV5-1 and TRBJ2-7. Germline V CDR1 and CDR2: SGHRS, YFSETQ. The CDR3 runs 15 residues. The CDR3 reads CASSWDSEFTYEQYF.